The text below deals with one T cell receptor beta chain. The data are from a study of blood T cell repertoires in COVID-19. Turning to the study itself: PBMCs, B-cell-depleted T cells, or T cells were the source of the cDNA or gDNA that made up the material.

In the original analysis: Researchers report that nucleated cell counts were estimated from reference gene primer amplification. The data were produced by immunoSEQ multiplex PCR, yet TCRdb's version contains in-frame clones alone and is incomplete. V and J calls and clone size are as listed in that table; D and trimming were resolved from the DNA. The sample has under 170,000 clones; 75% to 90% are singletons. The CDR3 loop spans 14 amino acids. Trimming took 2 bases from V and 2 from J, leaving 10 bases between them. Germline V CDR1 and CDR2: KGHSH, LQKENI. Material: peripheral blood. The origin of this receptor is a woman aged 55-70 years with active or convalescent COVID-19. The rearrangement uses TRBV18 and TRBJ2-7; perhaps TRBD2 as D (6 bases). The CDR3 here is CASSPTGSPYEQYF. The CDR3 DNA reads as TGTGCCAGCTCACCAACCGGGAGTCCCTACGAGCAGTACTTC.